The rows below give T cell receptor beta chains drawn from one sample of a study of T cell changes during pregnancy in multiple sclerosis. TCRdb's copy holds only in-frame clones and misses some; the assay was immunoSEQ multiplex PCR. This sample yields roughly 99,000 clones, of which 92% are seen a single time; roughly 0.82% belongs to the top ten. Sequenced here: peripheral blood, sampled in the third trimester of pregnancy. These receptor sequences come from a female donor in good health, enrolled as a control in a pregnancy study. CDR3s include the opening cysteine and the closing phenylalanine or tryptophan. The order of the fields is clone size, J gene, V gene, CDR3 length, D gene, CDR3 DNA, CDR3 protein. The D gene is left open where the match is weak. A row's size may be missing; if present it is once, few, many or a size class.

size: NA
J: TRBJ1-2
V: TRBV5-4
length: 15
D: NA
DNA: TGTGCCAGCAGCGAACCTCAGGGACTTGGCTATGGCTACACCTTC
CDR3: CASSEPQGLGYGYTF

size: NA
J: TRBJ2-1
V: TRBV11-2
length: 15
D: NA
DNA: TGTGCCAGCAGCTTAGACAGGGGCTTTAACAATGAGCAGTTCTTC
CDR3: CASSLDRGFNNEQFF

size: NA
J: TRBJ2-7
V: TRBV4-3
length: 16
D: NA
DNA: TGCGCCAGCAGCCAAGATAGGGGGGGTATCAAGTACGAGCAGTACTTC
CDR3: CASSQDRGGIKYEQYF

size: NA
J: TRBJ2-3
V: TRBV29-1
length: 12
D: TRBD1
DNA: TGCAGCGGGGGACAGGGCACAGATACGCAGTATTTT
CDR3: CSGGQGTDTQYF

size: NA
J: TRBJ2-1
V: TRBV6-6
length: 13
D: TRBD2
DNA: TGTGCCAGCAGCCGGGACTATCTCGATGAGCAGTTCTTC
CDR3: CASSRDYLDEQFF

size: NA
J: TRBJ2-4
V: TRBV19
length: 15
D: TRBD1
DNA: TGTGCCAGTAGTAGGGGACAGGGGTACAAAAACATTCAGTACTTC
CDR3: CASSRGQGYKNIQYF

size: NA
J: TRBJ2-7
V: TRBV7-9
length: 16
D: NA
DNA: TGTGCCAGCAGCTACCCGCGCCCGCAGGACTTCTACGAGCAGTACTTC
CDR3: CASSYPRPQDFYEQYF

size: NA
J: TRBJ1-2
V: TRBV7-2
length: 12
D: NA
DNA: TGTGCCAGCAGCTGGAGGTGGGATGGCTACACCTTC
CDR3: CASSWRWDGYTF

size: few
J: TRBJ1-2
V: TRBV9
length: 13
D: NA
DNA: TGTGCCAGCAGCCCCGGGACTAACTATGGCTACACCTTC
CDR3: CASSPGTNYGYTF

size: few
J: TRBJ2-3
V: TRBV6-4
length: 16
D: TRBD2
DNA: TGTGCCAGCAGTGACTCAGCGGGGGGGACCACAGATACGCAGTATTTT
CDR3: CASSDSAGGTTDTQYF

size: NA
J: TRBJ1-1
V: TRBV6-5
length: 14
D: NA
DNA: TGTGCCAGCAGTTACGCGGGCCAGAACACTGAAGCTTTCTTT
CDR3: CASSYAGQNTEAFF

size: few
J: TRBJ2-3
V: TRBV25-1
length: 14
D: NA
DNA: TGTGCCAGCAGCGGCTCAGGTTTCACAGATACGCAGTATTTT
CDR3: CASSGSGFTDTQYF

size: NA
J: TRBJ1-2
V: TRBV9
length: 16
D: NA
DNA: TGTGCCAGCAGCGTCGAGGTGGGCAGGGGTGCCTATGGCTACACCTTC
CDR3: CASSVEVGRGAYGYTF

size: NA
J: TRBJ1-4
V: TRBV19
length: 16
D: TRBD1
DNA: TGTGCCAGTAGTTACAGGGGGGGACCGGCTAATGAAAAACTGTTTTTT
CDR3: CASSYRGGPANEKLFF

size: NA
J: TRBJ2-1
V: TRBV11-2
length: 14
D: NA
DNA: TGTGCCAGCAGCTTAGACCACTGGTCGGATGAGCAGTTCTTC
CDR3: CASSLDHWSDEQFF

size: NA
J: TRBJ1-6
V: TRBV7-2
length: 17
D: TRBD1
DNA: TGTGCCAGCAGCTTCTTACAGGGGGGCTCCTATAATTCACCCCTCCACTTT
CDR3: CASSFLQGGSYNSPLHF

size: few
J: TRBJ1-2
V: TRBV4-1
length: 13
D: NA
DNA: TGCGCCAGCAGCCCCTCACAGAACTATGGCTACACCTTC
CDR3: CASSPSQNYGYTF

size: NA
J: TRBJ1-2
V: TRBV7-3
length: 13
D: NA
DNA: TGTGCCAGCAGCTCCTCCGGCGGCTATGGCTACACCTTC
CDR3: CASSSSGGYGYTF

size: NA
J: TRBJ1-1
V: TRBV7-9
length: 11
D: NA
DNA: TGTGCCAGCAGCTTAAACTCTGAAGCTTTCTTT
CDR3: CASSLNSEAFF

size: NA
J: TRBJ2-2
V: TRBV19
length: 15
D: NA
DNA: TGTGCCAGTAGCCTCGGGGAGGCGAACACCGGGGAGCTGTTTTTT
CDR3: CASSLGEANTGELFF

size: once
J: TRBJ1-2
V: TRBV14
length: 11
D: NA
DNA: TGTGCCAGCAGCCTTTCCGGGACTTCCGAATTC
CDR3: CASSLSGTSEF

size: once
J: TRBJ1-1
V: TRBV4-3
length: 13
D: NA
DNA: TGCGCCAGCAGCCAAGATTCCCAGTTTGAAGCTTTCTTT
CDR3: CASSQDSQFEAFF

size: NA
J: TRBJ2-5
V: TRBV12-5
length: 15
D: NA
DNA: TGTGCTAGTGCCTCGGACAGTCATCCGGCTCGGACCCAGTACTTC
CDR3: CASASDSHPARTQYF

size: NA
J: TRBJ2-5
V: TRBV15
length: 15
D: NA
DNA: TGTGCCACCAGCAGAGATGTTATAGCTCGGGAGACCCAGTACTTC
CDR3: CATSRDVIARETQYF

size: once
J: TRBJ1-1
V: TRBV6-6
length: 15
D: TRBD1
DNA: TGTGCCAGCAGTTACAAGGACAGGGGGCCCACTGAAGCTTTCTTT
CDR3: CASSYKDRGPTEAFF

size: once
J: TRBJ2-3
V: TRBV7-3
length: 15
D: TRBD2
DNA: TGTGCCAGCAGCTCAGGACTAGCCAACACAGATACGCAGTATTTT
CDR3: CASSSGLANTDTQYF

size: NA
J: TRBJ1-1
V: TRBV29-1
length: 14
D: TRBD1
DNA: TGCAGCGTTTGGGACAGGGGGTCTGGCACTGAAGCTTTCTTT
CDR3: CSVWDRGSGTEAFF

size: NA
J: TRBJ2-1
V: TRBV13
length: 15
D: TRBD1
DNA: TGTGCCAGCAGCTCAAGACAGGGGGCTATGTATGAGCAGTTCTTC
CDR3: CASSSRQGAMYEQFF

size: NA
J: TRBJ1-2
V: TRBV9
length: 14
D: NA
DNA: TGTGCCAGCAGCGCCTCAAGTGGGCCCTATGGCTACACCTTC
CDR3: CASSASSGPYGYTF

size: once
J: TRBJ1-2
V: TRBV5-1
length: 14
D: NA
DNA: TGCGCCAGCAGCTTGGCACCGGGGAACTATGGCTACACCTTC
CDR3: CASSLAPGNYGYTF

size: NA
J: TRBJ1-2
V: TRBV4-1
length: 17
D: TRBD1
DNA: TGCGCCAGCAGCCACCCAGGGGGCGTTCTGGGAGGAGATGGCTACACCTTC
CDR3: CASSHPGGVLGGDGYTF

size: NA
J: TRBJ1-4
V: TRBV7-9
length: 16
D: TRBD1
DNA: TGTGCCAGCAGCTTAGGTGACAGGGGACTTAATGAAAAACTGTTTTTT
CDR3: CASSLGDRGLNEKLFF

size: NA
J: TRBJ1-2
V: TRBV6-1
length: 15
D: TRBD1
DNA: TGTGCCAGCAGTGAAGTAGGAGGGGGCAGGTATGGCTACACCTTC
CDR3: CASSEVGGGRYGYTF

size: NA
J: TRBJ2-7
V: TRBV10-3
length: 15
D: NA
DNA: TGTGCCATCAGTGACGGTGAGGGCCCTGCACACGAGCAGTACTTC
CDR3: CAISDGEGPAHEQYF

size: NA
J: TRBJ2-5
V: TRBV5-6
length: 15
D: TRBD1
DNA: TGTGCCAGCAGCCACGACAGGGGGCGAGTCGAGACCCAGTACTTC
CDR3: CASSHDRGRVETQYF

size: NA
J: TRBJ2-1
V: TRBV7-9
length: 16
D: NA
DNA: TGTGCCAGCAGCGTCTGGGGCAGGGGTACCTACAATGAGCAGTTCTTC
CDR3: CASSVWGRGTYNEQFF

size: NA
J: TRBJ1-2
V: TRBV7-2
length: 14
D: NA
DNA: TGTGCCAGCAGCTCCCCCAGGGAAAACTATGGCTACACCTTC
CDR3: CASSSPRENYGYTF

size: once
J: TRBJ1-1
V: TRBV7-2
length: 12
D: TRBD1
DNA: TGTGCCAGCACCGTCAGGGGGACTGAAGCTTTCTTT
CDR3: CASTVRGTEAFF

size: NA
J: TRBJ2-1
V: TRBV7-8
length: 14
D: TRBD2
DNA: TGTGCCAGCAGCTCGGGACTAGCGGGGGGTGAGCAGTTCTTC
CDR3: CASSSGLAGGEQFF

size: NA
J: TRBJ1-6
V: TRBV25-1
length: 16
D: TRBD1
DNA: TGTGCCAGCAGTGGGGAGACAGGGGATGAAAATTCACCCCTCCACTTT
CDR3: CASSGETGDENSPLHF

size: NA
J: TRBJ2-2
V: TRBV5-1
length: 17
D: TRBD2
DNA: TGCGCCAGCAGCGCGGGACTAGCGGGGGCGAACACCGGGGAGCTGTTTTTT
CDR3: CASSAGLAGANTGELFF

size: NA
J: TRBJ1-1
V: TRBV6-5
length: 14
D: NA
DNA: TGTGCCAGCAGTAAACGGATCGGGGACACTGAAGCTTTCTTT
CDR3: CASSKRIGDTEAFF